What follows describes a single T cell receptor (beta chain). As yet, its antigen is unknown. The germline gene is not matched at one end of the junction; a read error may be the cause. From germline, CDR1 is SGHTA and CDR2 FQGNSA. The length of the CDR3 is 17 residues. These data originate in a study of cytomegalovirus exposure and HLA in healthy donors. Across the study: Of all 400 or so donors who were genotyped, roughly 81% belonged to the Caucasian-associated ancestry cluster.

Nominally healthy donors provided the samples, though records likely missed some immune exposures. Use of 60 Vbeta and 13 Jbeta primers characterized the PCR. Assay: immunoSEQ multiplex PCR; the TCRdb copy retains only in-frame clones and omits some. This sample has roughly 190,000 clones; roughly four fifths occur once, and the top ten carry around 3.3%. The study's findings and limits: Associated with HLA alleles at 0.05 false discovery rate in a later analysis were about 17,000 TCR beta sequences. It was confirmed in vitro that a few of the CMV-associated chains were specific for CMV antigens.

This sequence originates from a woman in her twenties or thirties in good health and CMV-seropositive. V and J are TRBV7-2 and TRBJ1-5; 9 nucleotides line up with TRBD1. Sequencing used PBMCs. CDR3 DNA sequence: TGTGCCAGCGGCTTTGGGACAGGGTTGGGGAGCAATCAGCCCCAGCATTTT. This translates into CASGFGTGLGSNQPQHF.